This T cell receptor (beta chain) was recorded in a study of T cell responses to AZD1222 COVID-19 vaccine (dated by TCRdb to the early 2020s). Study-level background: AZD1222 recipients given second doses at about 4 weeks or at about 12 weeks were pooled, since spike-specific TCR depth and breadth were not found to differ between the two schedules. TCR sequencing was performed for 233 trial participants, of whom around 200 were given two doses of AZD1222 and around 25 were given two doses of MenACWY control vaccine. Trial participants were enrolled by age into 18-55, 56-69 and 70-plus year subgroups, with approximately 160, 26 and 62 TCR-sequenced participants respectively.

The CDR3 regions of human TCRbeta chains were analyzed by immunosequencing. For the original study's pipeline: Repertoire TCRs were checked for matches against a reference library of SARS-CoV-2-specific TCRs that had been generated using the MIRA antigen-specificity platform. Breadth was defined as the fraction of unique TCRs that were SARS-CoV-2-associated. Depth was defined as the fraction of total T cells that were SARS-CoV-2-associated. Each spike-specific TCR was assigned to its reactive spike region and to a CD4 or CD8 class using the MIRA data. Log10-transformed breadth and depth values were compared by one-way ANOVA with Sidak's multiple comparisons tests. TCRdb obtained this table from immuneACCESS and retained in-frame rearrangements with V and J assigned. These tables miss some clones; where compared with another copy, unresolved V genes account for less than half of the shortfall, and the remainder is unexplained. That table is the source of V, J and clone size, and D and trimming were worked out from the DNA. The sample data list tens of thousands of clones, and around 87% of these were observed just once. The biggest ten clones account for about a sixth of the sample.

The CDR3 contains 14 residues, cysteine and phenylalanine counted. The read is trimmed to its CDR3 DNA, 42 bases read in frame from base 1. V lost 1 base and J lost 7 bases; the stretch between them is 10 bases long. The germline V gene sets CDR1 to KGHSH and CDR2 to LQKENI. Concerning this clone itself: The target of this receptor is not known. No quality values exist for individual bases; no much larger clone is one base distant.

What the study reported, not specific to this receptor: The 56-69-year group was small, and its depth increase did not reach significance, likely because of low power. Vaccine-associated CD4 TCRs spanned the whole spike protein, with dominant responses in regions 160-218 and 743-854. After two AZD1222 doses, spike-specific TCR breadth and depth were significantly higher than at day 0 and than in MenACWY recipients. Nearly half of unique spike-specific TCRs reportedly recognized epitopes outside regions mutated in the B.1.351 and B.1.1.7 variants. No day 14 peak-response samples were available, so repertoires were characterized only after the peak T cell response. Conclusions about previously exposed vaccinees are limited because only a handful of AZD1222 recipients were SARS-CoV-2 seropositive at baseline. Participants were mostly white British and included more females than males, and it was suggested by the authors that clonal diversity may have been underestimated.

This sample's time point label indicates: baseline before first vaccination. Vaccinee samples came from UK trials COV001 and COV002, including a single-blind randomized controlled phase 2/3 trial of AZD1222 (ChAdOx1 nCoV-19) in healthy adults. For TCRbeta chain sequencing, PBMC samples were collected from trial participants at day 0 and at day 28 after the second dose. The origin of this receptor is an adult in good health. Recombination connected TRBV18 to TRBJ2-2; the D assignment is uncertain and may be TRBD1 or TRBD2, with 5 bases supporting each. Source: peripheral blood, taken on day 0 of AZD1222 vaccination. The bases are TGTGCCAGCTCACCACTTTCAGGGAGCGGGGAGCTGTTTTTT. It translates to CASSPLSGSGELFF.